Detailed here is one TCR beta chain. Its antigen is unknown. Trimming cost V 4 bases and J 0 bases, with 7 bases left between them. The CDR3 consists of 13 residues. Germline CDR1 is SGHRS and CDR2 is YFSETQ. Treatment indicated: oral pan-JAK inhibitor, 5-10 mg twice daily. This sample was taken from a study of CD8+ T cells in alopecia areata. Following extraction, RNA underwent reverse transcription to cDNA, which served as the sequencing template. TCRdb keeps only in-frame clones here, not all; method: immunoSEQ multiplex PCR. Counted here are about 250,000 clones, around 64% occurring once; the ten biggest clones make up around 0.84%. Points from the study as a whole: Significant decreases in scalp clonality and expanded CD8+ clones followed tofacitinib treatment.

The origin of this receptor is a human donor with alopecia areata. The chain combines TRBV5-1 with TRBJ2-5; tentative D call: TRBD2 (6 bases). The sample here was CD4+ T cells sorted from blood, taken at roughly week 52, from a patient treated with tofacitinib. The CDR3 spells CASSRDYQETQYF. CDR3 DNA: TGCGCCAGCAGCCGGGACTACCAAGAGACCCAGTACTTC.